A selection of T cell receptor beta chains follows, all from one sample in a study of blood T cell repertoires in COVID-19. The protocol was immunoSEQ multiplex PCR, while the TCRdb copy is restricted to in-frame clones and leaves out a portion. The data show approximately 270,000 clones, 80% to 90% seen once. Sequenced: peripheral blood. The receptor set was obtained from a woman in her 70s with acute or convalescent COVID-19. Both conserved end residues are part of each CDR3. A D gene is named only where the DNA matches it firmly. The size of a clone is reported for some rows only, either as once, few or many, or as a class for expanded clones.

- | - | TRBJ2-1 | TRBV6-5 | TGTGCCAGCAGTCCACGTGGGGCTATCGACAATGAGCAGTTCTTC | CASSPRGAIDNEQFF
TRBD1 | - | TRBJ1-2 | TRBV19 | TGTGCCAGCAGACAGGGACGTTCCTATGGCTACACCTTC | CASRQGRSYGYTF
- | few | TRBJ1-5 | TRBV7-2 | TGTGCCAGCAGCTTTTCAGGGAGGAGTAATCAGCCCCAGCATTTT | CASSFSGRSNQPQHF
- | - | TRBJ2-2 | TRBV5-1 | TGCGCCAGCAGCTTGGCCGAGGGGAGGTCGGGGGAGCTGTTTTTT | CASSLAEGRSGELFF
TRBD1 | - | TRBJ1-1 | TRBV10-1 | TGCGCCAGCAGTGAGTCGAGACAGGGCGGTCCTGAAGCTTTCTTT | CASSESRQGGPEAFF
- | - | TRBJ1-2 | TRBV2 | TGTGCCAGCAGCTGGGGCAGAGGCTACACCTTC | CASSWGRGYTF
- | once | TRBJ1-4 | TRBV19 | TGTGCCAGTATGTCCGGAGGGCTAGGCGAAAAACTGTTTTTT | CASMSGGLGEKLFF
- | - | TRBJ1-3 | TRBV5-1 | TGCGCCAGCAGCTCAGGGACAAGTCAAGCTGGAAACACCATATATTTT | CASSSGTSQAGNTIYF
- | once | TRBJ2-7 | TRBV5-4 | TGTGCCAGCAGCTCCCTAGGGGTATCCTACGAGCAGTACTTC | CASSSLGVSYEQYF
- | - | TRBJ2-3 | TRBV2 | TGTGCCAGCACCGGCGGCACGAATACGCAGTATTTT | CASTGGTNTQYF
TRBD1 | - | TRBJ1-1 | TRBV27 | TGTGCCAGCAGTCTTGACAGGGGGATTGGTGAAGCTTTCTTT | CASSLDRGIGEAFF
TRBD1 | few | TRBJ1-1 | TRBV7-2 | TGTGCCAGCAGCCCCGGGACAGCGAACACTGAAGCTTTCTTT | CASSPGTANTEAFF
- | - | TRBJ2-3 | TRBV29-1 | TGCAGCGTTGAGGAGCGTAAAAGCACAGATACGCAGTATTTT | CSVEERKSTDTQYF
TRBD1 | - | TRBJ1-1 | TRBV5-1 | TGCGCCAGCAGCCCCTGGACAGGGGGAGCGGGCACTGAAGCTTTCTTT | CASSPWTGGAGTEAFF
TRBD2 | - | TRBJ2-5 | TRBV5-4 | TGTGCCAGCAGCTTGGGAGGGACTAGGGAGACCCAGTACTTC | CASSLGGTRETQYF
- | - | TRBJ2-3 | TRBV7-9 | TGTGCCAGCAGCTCCCTACAGTGGGGCGAAACAGATACGCAGTATTTT | CASSSLQWGETDTQYF
TRBD1 | - | TRBJ1-4 | TRBV20-1 | TGCAGTGCGCGACAGGGGCAGAAACTGTTTTTT | CSARQGQKLFF
- | - | TRBJ2-5 | TRBV3-1/TRBV3-2 | TGTGCCAGCAGCCAAGTGGTAAGCGGAGAGACCCAGTACTTC | CASSQVVSGETQYF
- | - | TRBJ1-3 | TRBV11-2 | TGTGCCAGCAGCTTAGACAGGGCGCTTGGAAACACCATATATTTT | CASSLDRALGNTIYF
- | - | TRBJ1-1 | TRBV7-9 | TGTGCCAGCAGCGACGGGGGACACACTGAAGCTTTCTTT | CASSDGGHTEAFF
- | - | TRBJ1-1 | TRBV10-3 | TGTGCCATCAGTGAGTCCTTTGCACGCTTGAGAGTGAACACTGAAGCTTTCTTT | CAISESFARLRVNTEAFF
TRBD1 | - | TRBJ2-1 | TRBV5-1 | TGCGCCAGCAGCTTTACAGGGGGTATCGATGAGCAGTTCTTC | CASSFTGGIDEQFF
TRBD1 | - | TRBJ2-2 | TRBV7-9 | TGTGCCAGCAGCCCCGGGGACAGCCCCACCGGGGAGCTGTTTTTT | CASSPGDSPTGELFF
TRBD1 | - | TRBJ2-7 | TRBV28 | TGTGCCAGCGCCCCGGGACAGGCTTACGAGCAGTACTTC | CASAPGQAYEQYF
- | - | TRBJ2-3 | TRBV11-2 | TGTGCCAGCAGCCCGCGGGTGCGGGTGGGAAGCACAGATACGCAGTATTTT | CASSPRVRVGSTDTQYF
TRBD1 | - | TRBJ1-5 | TRBV5-4 | TGTGCCAGCAGCTTGGGGGACAGGGGAGTGCGCAATCAGCCCCAGCATTTT | CASSLGDRGVRNQPQHF
TRBD2 | - | TRBJ2-5 | TRBV3-1/TRBV3-2 | TGTGCCAGCAGCACCCGGACTAGCGGGCGCCAAGAGACCCAGTACTTC | CASSTRTSGRQETQYF
- | - | TRBJ2-3 | TRBV6-2/TRBV6-3 | TGTGCCAGCAGTACAGGAACTGGGAGGACGCAGTATTTT | CASSTGTGRTQYF
- | once | TRBJ1-5 | TRBV4-1 | TGCGCCAGCAGCCACCCTAGGGGGTCGGGCTATAGCAATCAGCCCCAGCATTTT | CASSHPRGSGYSNQPQHF